Here is one TCR beta chain with its context. Its specificity is not known. CDR3 length equals 17 residues. Looked up from germline, CDR1 is MNHGY and CDR2 is SAAAGT. V was pared by 5 bases and J by 5 bases, with 21 bases between. The protocol was immunoSEQ multiplex PCR, while the TCRdb copy is restricted to in-frame clones and leaves out a portion. The sample contains 3,000 to 4,000 clones, about 20% of which appear only once. The source of the sample is a study of T cells in localized non-small cell lung cancer. Study-wide results and limits: Analysis by sequencing included only one tumor region, so heterogeneity remains possible.

This rearrangement joins TRBV6-8 to TRBJ2-2, with a possible D match to TRBD1 (6 bases). This TCR derives from a man aged 18 to 50 with stage II lung adenocarcinoma. Sequencing was performed on lung tumor tissue, taken before any cancer treatment. This CDR3 is CASSDDYPLRGTGELFF. The CDR3 DNA follows: TGTGCCAGCAGTGATGACTACCCCCTGAGGGGGACCGGGGAGCTGTTTTTT.